A single sample is the source of the 32 T cell receptor beta chains below, sequenced in a study of T cells in Graves' hyperthyroidism and ophthalmopathy (dated by TCRdb to between 2018 and 2021). Libraries were prepared through multiplex PCR. Data came from an Illumina HiSeq 2000. Amplification of TCR beta CDR3 regions was carried out from RNA transcripts. For the first round of RT-PCR on the TCR CDR3, the HTBI primer set was used together with the Qiagen OneStep RT-PCR kit. TCRdb ran its own pipeline on the public reads, namely fastp trimming at Q25 and MiXCR clone calling, and kept in-frame beta chains. All rows with the same CDR3 protein become a single entry with the most common DNA and genes. The sample data list 300,000 to 450,000 distinct CDR3 sequences, and less than 20% of these were observed just once. The ten largest clonotypes hold 40% to 45% of the sample. Input material: blood. Receptors originate from a man aged 18 to 29 with Graves' ophthalmopathy.

This clonotype was counted many times. The chain uses TRBV27 and TRBJ2-2; the D gene is possibly TRBD2 (5 bases). CDR3 size: 14 residues. Trimming shortened V by 8 bases and J by 0 bases, and 10 bases separated the two germline ends. The germline CDR1 and CDR2 sequences are MNHEY and SMNVEV (reference sequence). The CDR3 DNA reads as TGTGCCAGCTCCGGACTGCCGAACACCGGGGAGCTGTTTTTT. Translation gives CASSGLPNTGELFF.

This clonotype came up many times. This chain links TRBV27 with TRBJ1-5; no firm D call. The CDR3 length is 13 residues. Germline V gene lookup returns CDR1 MNHEY and CDR2 SMNVEV (reference sequence). Trimming left V 6 bases short and J 5 bases short, with 11 bases between. The CDR3 protein is CASSSGPHQPQHF. DNA of the CDR3: TGTGCCAGCAGCTCCGGGCCCCATCAGCCCCAGCATTTT.

This rearrangement joins TRBV24-1 to TRBJ2-3, with a possible D match to TRBD1 (6 bases). The CDR3 totals 16 residues. V lost 4 bases and J 3 bases, leaving 16 bases between the germline ends. Per the germline V gene, CDR1 is KGHDR and CDR2 is SFDVKD. DNA for the CDR3: TGTGCCACCAGTGACGCCGGGACAACCTATACAGATACGCAGTATTTT. Amino acid sequence: CATSDAGTTYTDTQYF.

This clonotype was picked up many times. As DNA, the CDR3 is TGTGCCAGCAGCTGGACAGCTCAAGGGGAGACCCAGTACTTC. The encoded protein is CASSWTAQGETQYF. The rearrangement links TRBV7-9 to TRBJ2-5; possibly TRBD1 for D (6 bases). The CDR3 runs to 14 residues. CDR1 and CDR2 from the germline V gene are SEHNR and FQNEAQ (reference sequence). Trimming stripped 4 bases from V and 5 bases from J, with 14 bases between.

This clonotype came up a few times. This sequence joins TRBV24-1 and TRBJ2-7; D may match TRBD1 or TRBD2 (5 bases each). This CDR3 region has 13 residues. V was cut by 10 bases and J by 5 bases, with 17 bases left in between. Germline CDR1 and CDR2: KGHDR and SFDVKD. The CDR3 DNA reads TGTGCCACAGGGGACGGAGCCGGCCACGAGCAGTACTTC. This codes for CATGDGAGHEQYF.

This clonotype was found many times. The chain uses TRBV7-8 and TRBJ1-1, with TRBD1 identical over 8 bases. Germline V gene sequence: CDR1 SGHVS, CDR2 FQNEAQ. CDR3 length: 16 amino acids. Trimming removed 4 bases from V and 5 bases from J; junction bases left unmatched: 12. CDR3 region: CASSYRVITGGTEAFF. The CDR3 DNA follows: TGTGCCAGCAGCTATAGGGTAATTACAGGGGGTACTGAAGCTTTCTTT.

The chain recombines TRBV6-5 with TRBJ1-5; D is possibly TRBD1 (5 bases). The V gene lost 5 bases and the J gene lost 0 bases, with 11 bases spanning the gap. The CDR3 totals 15 residues. Germline V gene lookup returns CDR1 MNHEY and CDR2 SVGAGI. For the CDR3, the DNA is TGTGCCAGCAGTCACTTGGGGGATAGCAATCAGCCCCAGCATTTT. As protein: CASSHLGDSNQPQHF.

The table lists this clonotype with a few counts. The chain recombines TRBV27 with TRBJ2-3, with 14 bases fitting TRBD2. This CDR3 has 20 amino acids. J gave up 2 bases and V 3 bases, and 13 bases lay outside the gene matches. CDR1 is MNHEY and CDR2 is SMNVEV in the germline V gene (reference sequence). The CDR3 bases are TGTGCCAGCAGTTTCTCGACTAGCGGGGGGGCCTCGGGAAACACAGATACGCAGTATTTT. Translated: CASSFSTSGGASGNTDTQYF.

This clonotype was counted only a few times. The rearrangement uses TRBV6-1 and TRBJ2-7; D possibly uses TRBD1 or TRBD2 (5 bases each). The ends were cut back, 5 bases at V and 3 bases at J, with 8 bases in the middle. This CDR3 is 12 amino acids long. Germline loops: CDR1 MNHNS, CDR2 SASEGT. CDR3 sequence (DNA): TGTGCCAGCAGTCGGGACGGCTACGAGCAGTACTTC. Translated, it gives CASSRDGYEQYF.

This clonotype was recorded at least ten times. The rearrangement links TRBV3-1 to TRBJ2-1, with D maybe TRBD1 (6 bases). Trimming pared 2 bases from V and 0 bases from J, leaving 11 bases between. CDR3 length: 16 residues. From germline, CDR1 is LGHDT and CDR2 YNNKEL (reference sequence). CDR3 region: CASSQPGTHSYNEQFF. In nucleotides, the CDR3 is TGTGCCAGCAGCCAACCCGGGACACACTCCTACAATGAGCAGTTCTTC.

This clonotype was seen at least ten times. The rearrangement links TRBV12-3 or TRBV12-4 to TRBJ2-1; no reliable D call. V shed 4 bases and J shed 4 bases, with 8 bases lying between them. The CDR3 length is 13 residues. The CDR3, as DNA: TGTGCCAGCAGTTCCCAGGAGTACAATGAGCAGTTCTTC. It translates to CASSSQEYNEQFF.

This clonotype was counted a few times. This chain connects TRBV7-9 to TRBJ1-5; D possibly corresponds to TRBD1 (5 bases). The CDR3 extends over 14 amino acids. The V end was cut by 5 bases, the J end by 3 bases, with 11 bases between. Germline values: CDR1 SEHNR, CDR2 FQNEAQ (reference sequence). CDR3 region: CASSRGGYNQPQHF. The CDR3 DNA sequence: TGTGCCAGCAGCCGGGGGGGGTACAATCAGCCCCAGCATTTT.

This chain connects TRBV2 to TRBJ2-5; D gene unclear. The CDR3 contains 11 residues. Germline V gene sequence: CDR1 SNHLY, CDR2 FYNNEI. Trimming shortened V by 5 bases and J by 6 bases, and 7 bases separated the two germline ends. The CDR3 DNA is TGTGCCAGCAGTTACACCCAGACCCAGTACTTC. Its translation is CASSYTQTQYF.

This clonotype was observed at least ten times. The chain has TRBV20-1 and TRBJ2-7; 13 bases align to TRBD2. Per the germline V gene, CDR1 is DFQATT and CDR2 is SNEGSKA (reference sequence). After removal of 2 bases from V and 5 bases from J, the junction contained 6 bases not matched to a gene. The CDR3 is made up of 15 amino acids. The CDR3 DNA reads TGCAGTGCTAGACGACTAGCGGGGGGAAGCGACGAGCAGTACTTC. This translates into CSARRLAGGSDEQYF.

This clonotype was recorded a few times. This may be a read error: a much more frequent sequence differs by one nucleotide. The chain couples TRBV12-3 or TRBV12-4 to TRBJ1-2; 7 bases align to TRBD1. The J segment lost 8 bases and the V segment lost 10 bases, leaving 13 bases of the junction unmatched. The CDR3 spans 13 residues. The CDR3 bases are TGTGCCAACAGCTATCCCGACAGGGTGGGCTACACCTTC. It is translated as CANSYPDRVGYTF.

This clonotype was counted at least ten times. This chain uses TRBV12-3 or TRBV12-4 with TRBJ1-2; D perhaps matches TRBD1 (5 bases). V gave up 2 bases and J gave up 6 bases, with 13 bases separating them. This CDR3 comprises 14 residues. The CDR3 bases are TGTGCCAGCAGTTTACCTCCCGGGACCCATGGCTACACCTTC. Amino acid sequence: CASSLPPGTHGYTF.

This clonotype has just a few counts. CDR3 loop: CASSLFGTIGSPLHF. The DNA of the CDR3 is TGTGCCAGCAGTTTATTCGGGACTATCGGTTCACCCCTCCACTTT. The chain has TRBV28 and TRBJ1-6; a possible D gene is TRBD1 (5 bases). The V end was cut by 1 base, the J end by 9 bases, with 13 bases between. The length of the CDR3 is 15 residues. From germline, CDR1 is MDHEN and CDR2 SYDVKM.

This clonotype was seen repeatedly, ten times or more. The rearrangement uses TRBV7-2 and TRBJ2-7, with D tentatively TRBD1 or TRBD2 (6 bases each). V lost 4 bases and J lost 5, with 18 bases in between. The CDR3 has 15 residues. Germline CDR1 is SGHTA and CDR2 is FQGNSA. The CDR3 here is CASSSSGARYHEQYF. The CDR3 DNA sequence: TGTGCCAGCAGCTCGTCGGGGGCCCGATACCACGAGCAGTACTTC. The variable domain in full, with the rest retrieved from reference TRBV7-2 and TRBJ2-7, is GAGVSQSPSNKVTEKGKDVELRCDPISGHTALYWYRQSLGQGLEFLIYFQGNSAPDKSGLPSDRFSAERTGGSVSTLTIQRTQQEDSAVYLCASSSSGARYHEQYFGPGTRLTVT.

This clonotype showed up just a few times. V usage is TRBV27 and J usage is TRBJ2-7, with D unclear. The CDR3 runs 13 residues. In germline, CDR1 is MNHEY, CDR2 SMNVEV (reference sequence). V was clipped by 4 bases and J by 5 bases, with 12 bases between them. CDR3 DNA: TGTGCCAGCAGTTCCCACCGAAGGGACGAGCAGTACTTC. Protein sequence: CASSSHRRDEQYF.

This clonotype was recorded at least ten times. This sequence joins TRBV20-1 and TRBJ1-5, with D uncertain. Germline-derived CDR1 and CDR2 are DFQATT and SNEGSKA (reference sequence). V was pared by 3 bases and J by 0 bases, with 9 bases between. CDR3 length: 14 amino acids. CDR3 coding DNA: TGCAGTGCTAGTGCAAGCGGTAGCAATCAGCCCCAGCATTTT. Translating it yields CSASASGSNQPQHF.

J is TRBJ1-1 and V is TRBV9; weak D call: TRBD1 (6 bases). V lost 3 bases to trimming and J lost 3 bases, with 12 bases between them. There are 14 residues in the CDR3. In germline, CDR1 is SGDLS, CDR2 YYNGEE. CDR3 sequence (DNA): TGTGCCAGCAGCGGGGACACCGATTACACTGAAGCTTTCTTT. Translation gives CASSGDTDYTEAFF.

About this clonotype itself: A read error is possible here, since a much larger clone lies one base away. No conserved phenylalanine or tryptophan is present at the end of the CDR3, so a read error is the likely explanation. The rearrangement links TRBV7-9 to TRBJ2-5, with D hard to call. Per the germline V gene, CDR1 is SEHNR and CDR2 is FQNEAQ (reference sequence). V was clipped by 6 bases and J by 1 base, with 9 bases between them. CDR3 size: 13 residues. CDR3: CASRRAAQETQYS. As DNA, the CDR3 is TGTGCCAGCAGACGTGCAGCCCAAGAGACCCAGTACTCC.

This clonotype was detected only a few times. The CDR3 is CSAPGGLPETQYF. Written as DNA, the CDR3 is TGCAGTGCTCCGGGGGGGCTCCCCGAGACCCAGTACTTC. V usage is TRBV20-1 and J usage is TRBJ2-5, with 8 bases identical to TRBD2. The CDR3 sequence is 13 residues long. CDR1 and CDR2 (germline): DFQATT, SNEGSKA (reference sequence). Trimming took 5 bases from V and 5 from J; bases not matched to a gene: 7.

Many counts were recorded for this clonotype. The chain has TRBV7-2 and TRBJ1-1; D is uncertain. Trimming removed 1 base at V and 11 bases at J, with 8 bases between. The CDR3 is 11 residues long. The germline V gene has CDR1 SGHTA and CDR2 FQGNSA. The CDR3, as DNA: TGTGCCAGCAGCTTAGGCCTGAACGCTTTCTTT. Translation: CASSLGLNAFF.

This chain connects TRBV7-9 to TRBJ1-1; the match to TRBD1 covers 7 bases. CDR1 is SEHNR and CDR2 is FQNEAQ in the germline V gene (reference sequence). The CDR3 is 16 residues long. The V gene end was trimmed by 5 bases and the J gene end by 4 bases; junction bases not matched to a gene: 13. The chain's CDR3 is CASSPQGEGASTEAFF. In nucleotides, the CDR3 is TGTGCCAGCAGCCCCCAGGGGGAGGGGGCGTCCACTGAAGCTTTCTTT.

With respect to this clonotype: A junction boundary mismatches the germline segment, possibly from a read error. V usage is TRBV12-3 or TRBV12-4 and J usage is TRBJ1-1; D unresolved. CDR3 length equals 9 residues. The CDR3 reads CASSTPCLF. The CDR3 bases are TGTGCCAGCAGTACGCCTTGTCTCTTT.

This clonotype was seen at least ten times. V and J are TRBV6-6 and TRBJ2-7; either TRBD1 or TRBD2 may supply D (5 bases each). Germline assignment: CDR1 MNHNY and CDR2 SVGAGI (reference sequence). With 2 bases removed from V and 1 base from J, the gap between germline ends came to 12 bases. The CDR3 consists of 15 residues. The CDR3 is CASSYAGTSSYEQYF. CDR3 DNA: TGTGCCAGCAGTTACGCCGGGACCTCTTCCTACGAGCAGTACTTC.

This clonotype was observed at least ten times. This chain uses TRBV12-3 or TRBV12-4 with TRBJ2-5; possibly TRBD1 for D (5 bases). CDR3 length equals 11 residues. Trimming removed 1 base at V and 13 bases at J, with 10 bases between. CDR3: CASSLGHRTYF. The CDR3 DNA reads as TGTGCCAGCAGTTTAGGGCACAGGACGTACTTC.

In this sample, this clonotype turned up once. Just one base apart from a much larger clone, this may be a read error. This chain links TRBV7-9 with TRBJ2-5, with 8 bases aligning to TRBD1. The V gene end was trimmed by 8 bases and the J gene end by 4 bases; junction bases not matched to a gene: 9. The CDR3 has 14 residues. Germline-derived CDR1 and CDR2 are SEHNR and FQNEAQ (reference sequence). In DNA form, the CDR3 reads TGTGCCAGCGGACCCGACAGGGGAGGAGAGACCCAGTACTTC. It translates to CASGPDRGGETQYF.

This chain connects TRBV10-3 to TRBJ1-1; D perhaps matches TRBD1 (5 bases). The CDR3 is made up of 15 amino acids. V lost 2 bases and J lost 1, with 11 bases in between. In germline, CDR1 is ENHRY, CDR2 SYGVKD. DNA for the CDR3: TGTGCCATCAGTGAGGTGGGGGGGAGGAACACTGAAGCTTTCTTT. It encodes CAISEVGGRNTEAFF.

This clonotype was detected ten times or more. The gene calls are TRBV3-1 and TRBJ1-2; weak D call: TRBD1 (5 bases). V gave up 4 bases and J gave up 0 bases, with 9 bases separating them. The CDR3 covers 14 residues. CDR1 is LGHDT and CDR2 is YNNKEL in the germline V gene (reference sequence). The CDR3 bases are TGTGCCAGCAGCCGCGGGACTCCTAACTATGGCTACACCTTC. Its protein product is CASSRGTPNYGYTF.

This clonotype was seen repeatedly, ten times or more. J is TRBJ2-1 and V is TRBV20-1, with 8 bases lining up with TRBD2. Trimming cost V 4 bases and J 6 bases; bases outside gene matches: 8. The V gene's germline CDR1 is DFQATT and CDR2 SNEGSKA (reference sequence). The CDR3 has 14 amino acids. CDR3 sequence: CSAKPGLGGNEQFF. The CDR3 region has the DNA TGCAGTGCTAAACCGGGACTAGGCGGCAATGAGCAGTTCTTC.